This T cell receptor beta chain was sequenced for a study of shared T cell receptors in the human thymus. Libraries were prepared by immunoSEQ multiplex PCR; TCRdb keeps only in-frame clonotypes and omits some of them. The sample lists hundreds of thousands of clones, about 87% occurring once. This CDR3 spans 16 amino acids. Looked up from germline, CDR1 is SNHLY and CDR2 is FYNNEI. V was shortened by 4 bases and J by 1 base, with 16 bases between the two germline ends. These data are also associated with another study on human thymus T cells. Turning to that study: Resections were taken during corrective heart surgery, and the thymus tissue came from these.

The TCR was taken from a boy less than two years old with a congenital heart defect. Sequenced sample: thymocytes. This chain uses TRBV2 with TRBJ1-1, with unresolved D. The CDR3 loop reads CASSVRGSTKNTEAFF. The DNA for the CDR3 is TGTGCCAGCAGTGTCCGGGGTTCCACCAAGAACACTGAAGCTTTCTTT.